This T cell receptor beta chain was observed in a study of sequential checkpoint blockade in melanoma. Study-wide context: Both treatment sequences were followed by maintenance nivolumab. Study-wide results and caveats: About 30 times likelier clinical benefit followed increased tumor T-cell fraction and clonality. In arm A, pretreatment tumor clonality was associated with response.

Treatment reported: randomized to nivolumab then ipilimumab (arm A) or the reverse (arm B). This clone was picked up a small number of times. Its antigen is unknown. TCRdb's table, derived via immunoSEQ multiplex PCR, lists solely in-frame clones and lacks some. This sample has about 5,000 clones, with approximately 24% found just once. This TCR came from a human donor with melanoma. This specimen consisted of tumor tissue (inferred from file names), obtained from a patient given nivolumab and ipilimumab in sequence.

Written as DNA, the CDR3 is TGCGCCAGCAGCCAAGATTGGGGCAGGGGAGGACTAGCGGGAGGGATTTACGAGCAGTACTTC. Residues: CASSQDWGRGGLAGGIYEQYF. This chain connects TRBV4-1 to TRBJ2-7; 15 bases match TRBD2. The ends lost 0 bases at V and 4 bases at J; junction bases unmatched: 16. Germline V gene data show CDR1 as MGHRA and CDR2 as YSYEKL. The CDR3 is made up of 21 amino acids.